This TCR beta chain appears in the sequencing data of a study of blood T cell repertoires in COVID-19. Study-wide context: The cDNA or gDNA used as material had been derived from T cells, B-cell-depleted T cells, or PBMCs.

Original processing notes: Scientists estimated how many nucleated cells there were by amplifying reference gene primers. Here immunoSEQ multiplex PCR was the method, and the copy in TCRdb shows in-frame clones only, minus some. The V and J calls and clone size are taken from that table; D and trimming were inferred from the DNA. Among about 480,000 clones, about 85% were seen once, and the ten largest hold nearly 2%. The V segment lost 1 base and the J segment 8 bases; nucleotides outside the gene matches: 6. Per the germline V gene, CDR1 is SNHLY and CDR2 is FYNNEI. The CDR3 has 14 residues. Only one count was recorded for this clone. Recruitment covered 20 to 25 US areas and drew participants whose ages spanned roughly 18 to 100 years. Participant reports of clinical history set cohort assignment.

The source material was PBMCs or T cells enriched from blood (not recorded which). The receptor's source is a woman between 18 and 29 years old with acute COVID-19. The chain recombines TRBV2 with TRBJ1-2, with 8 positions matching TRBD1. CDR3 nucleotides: TGTGCCAGCAGTGAAGGCAGACGGACAGGGGGCTACACCTTC. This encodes CASSEGRRTGGYTF.